This T cell receptor (beta chain) appears in the sequencing data of a study of T cell responses to AZD1222 COVID-19 vaccine. Second doses that came at about 4 or about 12 weeks were put together. Repertoires were generated with immunoSEQ multiplex PCR, while TCRdb's copy carries only in-frame clones and drops some. The sample records around 120,000 clones, about 92% being singletons. The TCR sequence derives from an adult who received the AZD1222 COVID-19 vaccine. The sequences come from peripheral blood, collected 28 days after the second AZD1222 dose.

In nucleotides, the CDR3 is TGTGCCAGCAGCCCAGGGACAGCTAATGAAAAACTGTTTTTT. This translates into CASSPGTANEKLFF. The chain links TRBV3-1 (or the pseudogene TRBV3-2) to TRBJ1-4; 7 nucleotides agree with TRBD1. The germline gives CDR1 LGHDT, CDR2 YNNKEL (reference sequence). V lost 4 bases to trimming and J lost 3 bases; unmatched junction nucleotides: 2. This CDR3 has 14 residues.